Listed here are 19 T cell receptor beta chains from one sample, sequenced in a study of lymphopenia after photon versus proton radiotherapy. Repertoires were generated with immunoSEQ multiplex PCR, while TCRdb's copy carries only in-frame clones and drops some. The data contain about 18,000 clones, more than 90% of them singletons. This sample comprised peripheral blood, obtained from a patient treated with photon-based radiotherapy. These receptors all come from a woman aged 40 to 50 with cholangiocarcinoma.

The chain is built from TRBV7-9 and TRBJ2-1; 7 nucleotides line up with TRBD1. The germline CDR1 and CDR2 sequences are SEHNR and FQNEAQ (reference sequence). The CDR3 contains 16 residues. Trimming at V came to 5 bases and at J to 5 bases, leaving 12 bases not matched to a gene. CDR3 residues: CASSPRLTGHNNEQFF. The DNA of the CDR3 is TGTGCCAGCAGCCCACGACTGACAGGGCATAACAATGAGCAGTTCTTC.

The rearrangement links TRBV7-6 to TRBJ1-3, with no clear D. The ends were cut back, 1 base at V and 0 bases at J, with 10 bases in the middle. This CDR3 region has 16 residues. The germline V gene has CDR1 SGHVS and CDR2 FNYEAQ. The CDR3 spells CASSLGAPDSGNTIYF. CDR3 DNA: TGTGCCAGCAGCTTAGGGGCGCCCGACTCTGGAAACACCATATATTTT.

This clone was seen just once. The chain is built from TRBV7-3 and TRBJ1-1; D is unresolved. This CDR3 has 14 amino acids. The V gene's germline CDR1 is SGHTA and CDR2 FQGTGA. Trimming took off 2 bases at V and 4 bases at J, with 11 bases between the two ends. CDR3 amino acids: CASSLYLGSTEAFF. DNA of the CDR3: TGTGCCAGCAGCTTATATCTGGGTTCCACTGAAGCTTTCTTT.

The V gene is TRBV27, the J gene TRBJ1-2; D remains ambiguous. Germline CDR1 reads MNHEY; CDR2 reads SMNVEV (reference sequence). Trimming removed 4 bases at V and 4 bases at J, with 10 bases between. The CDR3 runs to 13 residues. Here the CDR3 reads CASSYLEGYGYTF. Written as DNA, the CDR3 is TGTGCCAGCAGTTACTTGGAAGGCTATGGCTACACCTTC.

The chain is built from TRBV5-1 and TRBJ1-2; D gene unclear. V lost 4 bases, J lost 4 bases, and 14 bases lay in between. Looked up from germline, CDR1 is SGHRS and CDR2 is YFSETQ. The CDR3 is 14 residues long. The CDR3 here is CASSAEPGPYGYTF. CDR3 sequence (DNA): TGCGCCAGCAGCGCCGAACCGGGCCCCTATGGCTACACCTTC.

CDR3 residues: CASSFREGRDYGYTF. The CDR3 nucleotides read TGTGCCAGCAGTTTCCGAGAGGGAAGGGACTATGGCTACACCTTC. The chain has TRBV28 and TRBJ1-2; D ambiguous. Trimming removed 3 bases at V and 3 bases at J, with 14 bases between. CDR1 is MDHEN and CDR2 is SYDVKM in the germline V gene. The CDR3 is 15 amino acids.

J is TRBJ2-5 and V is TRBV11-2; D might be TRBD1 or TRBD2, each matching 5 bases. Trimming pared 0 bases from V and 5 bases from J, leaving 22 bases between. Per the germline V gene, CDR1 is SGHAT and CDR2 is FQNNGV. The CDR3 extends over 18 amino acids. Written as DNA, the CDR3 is TGTGCCAGCAGCTTAGAATTGGGGTATGGGGCCCCGGGGGAGACCCAGTACTTC. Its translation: CASSLELGYGAPGETQYF. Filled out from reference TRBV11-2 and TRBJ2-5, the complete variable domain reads EAGVAQSPRYKIIEKRQSVAFWCNPISGHATLYWYQQILGQGPKLLIQFQNNGVVDDSQLPKDRFSAERLKGVDSTLKIQPAKLEDSAVYLCASSLELGYGAPGETQYFGPGTRLLVL.

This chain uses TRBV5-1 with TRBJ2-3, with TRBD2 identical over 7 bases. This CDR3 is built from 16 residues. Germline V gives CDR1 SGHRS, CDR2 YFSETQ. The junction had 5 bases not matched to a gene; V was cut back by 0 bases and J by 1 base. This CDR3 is CASSLAGLAGTDTQYF. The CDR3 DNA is TGCGCCAGCAGCTTGGCCGGTCTAGCGGGCACAGATACGCAGTATTTT.

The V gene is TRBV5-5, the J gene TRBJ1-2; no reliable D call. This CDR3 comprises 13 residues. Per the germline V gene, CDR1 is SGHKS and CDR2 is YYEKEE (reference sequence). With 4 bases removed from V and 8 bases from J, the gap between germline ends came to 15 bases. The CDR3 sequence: CASSPNPSKGYTF. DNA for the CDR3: TGTGCCAGCAGCCCCAACCCCTCTAAGGGCTACACCTTC.

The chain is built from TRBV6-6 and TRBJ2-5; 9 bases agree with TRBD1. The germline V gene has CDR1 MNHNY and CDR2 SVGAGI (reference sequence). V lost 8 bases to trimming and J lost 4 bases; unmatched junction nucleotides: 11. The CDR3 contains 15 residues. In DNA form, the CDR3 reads TGTGCCAGCGCCCCCCGGGGACAGGGAGGAGAGACCCAGTACTTC. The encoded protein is CASAPRGQGGETQYF.

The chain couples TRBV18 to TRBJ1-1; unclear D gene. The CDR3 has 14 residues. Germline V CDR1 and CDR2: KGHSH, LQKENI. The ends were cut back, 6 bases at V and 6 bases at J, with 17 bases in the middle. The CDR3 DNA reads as TGTGCCAGCTCCAGAACAGACGAACTCGCTGAAGCTTTCTTT. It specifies CASSRTDELAEAFF.

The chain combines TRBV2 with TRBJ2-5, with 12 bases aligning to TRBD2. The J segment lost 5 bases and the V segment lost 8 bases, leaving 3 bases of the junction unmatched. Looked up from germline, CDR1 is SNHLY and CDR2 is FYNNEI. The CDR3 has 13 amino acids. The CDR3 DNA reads TGTGCCAGCGGACTAGCGGGATGGGAGACCCAGTACTTC. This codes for CASGLAGWETQYF.

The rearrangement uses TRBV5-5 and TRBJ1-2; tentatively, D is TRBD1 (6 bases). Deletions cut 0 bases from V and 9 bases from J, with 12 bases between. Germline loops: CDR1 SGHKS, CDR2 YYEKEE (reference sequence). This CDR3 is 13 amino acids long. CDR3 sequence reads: CASSLAGDIRYTF. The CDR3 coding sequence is TGTGCCAGCAGCTTGGCCGGGGACATACGCTACACCTTC.

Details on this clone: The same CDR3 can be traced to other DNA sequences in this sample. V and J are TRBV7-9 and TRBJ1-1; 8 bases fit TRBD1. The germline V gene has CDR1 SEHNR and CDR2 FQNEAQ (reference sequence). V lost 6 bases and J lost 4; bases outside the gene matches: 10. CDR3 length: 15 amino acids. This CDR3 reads CASRAKDRVGTEAFF. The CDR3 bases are TGTGCCAGCAGGGCGAAGGACAGGGTAGGCACTGAAGCTTTCTTT.

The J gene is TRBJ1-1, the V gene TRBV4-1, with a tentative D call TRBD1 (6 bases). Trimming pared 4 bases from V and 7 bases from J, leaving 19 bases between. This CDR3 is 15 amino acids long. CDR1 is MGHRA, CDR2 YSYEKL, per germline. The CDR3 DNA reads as TGCGCCAGCAGCCTCAGTAGGGGGGTTAGGATTGAAGCTTTCTTT. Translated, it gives CASSLSRGVRIEAFF.

Written as DNA, the CDR3 is TGTGCCAGCAGCTTAGGACAGGGGATAGACTCCTACAATGAGCAGTTCTTC. It yields the protein CASSLGQGIDSYNEQFF. The chain couples TRBV7-6 to TRBJ2-1; 8 nucleotides agree with TRBD1. The CDR3 is made up of 17 amino acids. V gave up 1 base and J gave up 0 bases; unmatched junction bases: 5. Germline-derived CDR1 and CDR2 are SGHVS and FNYEAQ.

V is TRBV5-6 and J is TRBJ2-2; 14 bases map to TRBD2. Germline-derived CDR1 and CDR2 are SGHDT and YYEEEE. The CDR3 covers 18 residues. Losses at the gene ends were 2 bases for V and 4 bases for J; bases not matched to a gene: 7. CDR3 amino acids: CASSFGLAGGPGTGELFF. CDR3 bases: TGTGCCAGCAGCTTCGGACTAGCGGGGGGCCCGGGCACCGGGGAGCTGTTTTTT.

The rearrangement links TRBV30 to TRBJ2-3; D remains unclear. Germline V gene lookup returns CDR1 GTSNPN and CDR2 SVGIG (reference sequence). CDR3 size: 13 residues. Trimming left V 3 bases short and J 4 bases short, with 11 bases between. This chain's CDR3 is CAWSLLAADTQYF. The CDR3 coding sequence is TGTGCCTGGAGCCTTCTGGCGGCAGATACGCAGTATTTT.

This chain's CDR3 is CASSLSGGGGYGYTF. The CDR3 DNA reads TGTGCCAGCAGCTTATCAGGGGGAGGCGGCTATGGCTACACCTTC. This sequence joins TRBV7-6 and TRBJ1-2, with TRBD1 matching 7 bases. The CDR3 is 15 residues long. V shed 2 bases, J shed 4 bases, and the junction held 7 bases outside the gene matches. Germline CDR1 and CDR2: SGHVS and FNYEAQ.